One sample yielded the 28 T cell receptor beta chains listed below, sequenced in a study of kidney transplant recipient with SARS-CoV-2 infection. TCRdb re-analysed the reads in MiXCR, keeping a single row per CDR3 protein. The profile shows 250,000 or so distinct CDR3 sequences, under 30% of them singletons. Sequencing was performed on a blood sample, taken at baseline and around day 110 from a kidney transplant recipient. These receptors were collected from a male patient aged 25-45 years who had COVID-19 and was a kidney transplant recipient. A share of the T cells may be of graft donor origin.

In this sample, this clonotype turned up many times. The chain uses TRBV6-2 or TRBV6-3 and TRBJ1-5, with D uncertain. Deletions cut 5 bases from V and 3 bases from J, with 14 bases between. The CDR3 loop spans 15 amino acids. CDR1 and CDR2 (germline): MNHEY, SVGEGT. The CDR3 sequence: CASSDQDGPNQPQHF. CDR3 DNA sequence: TGTGCCAGCAGTGACCAGGACGGGCCCAATCAGCCCCAGCATTTT.

This clonotype was seen just once. A much larger clone lies a single base off, so this may be a read error. In this CDR3 the conserved last residue, phenylalanine or tryptophan, is missing, so a read error is likely. The J gene is TRBJ1-1, the V gene TRBV9, with 7 nucleotides matching TRBD1. Trimming cost V 3 bases and J 1 base; bases outside gene matches: 9. The CDR3 extends over 16 amino acids. In germline, CDR1 is SGDLS, CDR2 YYNGEE. For the CDR3, the DNA is TGTGCCAGCAGCGCCGAACACAGGGGCCCGAACACTGAAGCTTTCTCT. Its protein product is CASSAEHRGPNTEAFS.

This clonotype was seen at least ten times. The V call is TRBV12-3 or TRBV12-4, the J call TRBJ1-2, with D unclear. Trimming took off 5 bases at V and 4 bases at J, with 23 bases between the two ends. The CDR3 has 17 residues. The CDR3 nucleotides are TGTGCCAGCAGTGCGGGTTTCAGCTTCCGAAAGACCTATGGCTACACCTTC. It is translated as CASSAGFSFRKTYGYTF.

This clonotype was counted a few times. The CDR3 nucleotides read TGCGCCAGCTTCTTAGAATCGGTTCGAAAGACCTATGGCTACACCTTC. As protein: CASFLESVRKTYGYTF. This rearrangement joins TRBV5-1 to TRBJ1-2; unclear D gene. V lost 7 bases and J 4 bases, leaving 23 bases between the germline ends. Germline CDR1 SGHRS, CDR2 YFSETQ. CDR3 length: 16 residues. The variable domain in full, completed from reference TRBV5-1 and TRBJ1-2, reads KAGVTQTPRYLIKTRGQQVTLSCSPISGHRSVSWYQQTPGQGLQFLFEYFSETQRNKGNFPGRFSGRQFSNSRSEMNVSTLELGDSALYLCASFLESVRKTYGYTFGSGTRLTVV.

This clonotype appeared many times. The junction departs from germline at one end; a sequencing error may be responsible. The rearrangement joins TRBV6-5 to TRBJ1-1; D is perhaps TRBD1 (5 bases). From germline, CDR1 is MNHEY and CDR2 SVGAGI. CDR3 length: 13 amino acids. CDR3 region: CASSDSPGGEAFF. CDR3 nucleotide sequence: TGTGCCAGCAGTGACTCACCCGGGGGGGAGGCTTTCTTT.

This clonotype showed up many times. The chain couples TRBV7-9 to TRBJ1-1; D remains unclear. Germline CDR1 reads SEHNR; CDR2 reads FQNEAQ (reference sequence). CDR3 length equals 13 residues. V shed 0 bases and J shed 3 bases, with 5 bases lying between them. CDR3 in DNA: TGTGCCAGCAGCTTAGCAGAGGACACTGAAGCTTTCTTT. It translates to CASSLAEDTEAFF.

Comment on this clonotype: This clone may be a read error of a much larger clone one base away. The DNA for the CDR3 is TGTGCCAGCAATATTCACGTGGGGGGGGTGTATGAGCAGTACTTC. Amino acids: CASNIHVGGVYEQYF. The chain has TRBV21-1 and TRBJ2-3; the D call in the table, TRBD1, was not verified against the DNA. The end of the DNA is better explained by TRBJ2-7, so the J call may be wrong. TRBV21-1 is assigned pseudogene status. The length of the CDR3 is 15 residues.

Concerning this clonotype itself: This may stem from a read error, because a much larger clone lies one nucleotide away. Lacking the conserved final phenylalanine or tryptophan, this CDR3 likely reflects a read error. This sequence joins TRBV16 and TRBJ1-2, with D possibly TRBD1 on 5 matching bases. Trimming cost V 5 bases and J 4 bases, with 23 bases left between them. This CDR3 region has 17 residues. CDR1 is KGHSY and CDR2 is FQNENV in the germline V gene. CDR3 amino acids: CASSASQVVRKTYGYTL. The CDR3 DNA follows: TGTGCCAGCAGCGCCTCACAGGTCGTTAGAAAGACCTATGGCTACACCCTC.

By sample fraction, this clonotype is medium-sized (0.01 to 0.1%). This rearrangement joins TRBV5-1 to TRBJ2-5; D might be TRBD2 (6 bases). The closer fit of TRBJ2-7 to the DNA end suggests the J call may be wrong. The length of the CDR3 is 13 residues. The germline V gene has CDR1 SGHRS and CDR2 YFSETQ. The CDR3 nucleotides are TGCGCCAGCAGCTCGGGACTGAACTACGAGCAGTACTTC. Its translation: CASSSGLNYEQYF.

On this clonotype: Mismatch with germline at one junction end may stem from a read error. V usage is TRBV5-1 and J usage is TRBJ2-3; D may be TRBD2 (6 bases). The CDR3 runs 17 residues. Germline CDR1 is SGHRS and CDR2 is YFSETQ. CDR3 residues: CAGSLGTGSGGTDTQYF. As DNA, the CDR3 is TGCGCCGGCAGCTTGGGGACGGGTAGCGGAGGCACAGATACGCAGTATTTT. The whole variable domain, filled in from reference TRBV5-1 and TRBJ2-3, reads KAGVTQTPRYLIKTRGQQVTLSCSPISGHRSVSWYQQTPGQGLQFLFEYFSETQRNKGNFPGRFSGRQFSNSRSEMNVSTLELGDSALYLCAGSLGTGSGGTDTQYFGPGTRLTVL.

The table lists this clonotype with many counts. The genes are TRBV20-1 and TRBJ2-7; possibly TRBD2 for D (5 bases). Trimming cost V 5 bases and J 2 bases, with 13 bases left between them. Per the germline V gene, CDR1 is DFQATT and CDR2 is SNEGSKA (reference sequence). The CDR3 has 13 residues. In nucleotides, the CDR3 is TGCAGTGCTGGTAGCGAGTCGACCTACGAGCAGTACTTC. It is translated as CSAGSESTYEQYF.

This clonotype was recorded many times. This chain uses TRBV4-3 with TRBJ2-2; TRBD2 aligns across 9 bases. Germline CDR1 reads LGHNA; CDR2 reads YSLEER. Trimming at V came to 0 bases and at J to 6 bases, leaving 11 bases not matched to a gene. The CDR3 runs to 18 residues. The CDR3 DNA reads TGCGCCAGCAGCCAAGAAAGGTTGGGCGGGAGGGCCGCCGGGGAGCTGTTTTTT. Translated, it gives CASSQERLGGRAAGELFF.

Many counts were recorded for this clonotype. The gene calls are TRBV20-1 and TRBJ1-2; no clear D. Trimming shortened V by 5 bases and J by 4 bases, and 23 bases separated the two germline ends. The CDR3 consists of 16 residues. CDR1 and CDR2 (germline): DFQATT, SNEGSKA (reference sequence). Here the CDR3 reads CSAFNELFRKTYGYTF. In DNA form, the CDR3 reads TGCAGTGCTTTTAACGAGCTGTTTCGAAAGACCTATGGCTACACCTTC.

Remarks on this clonotype: One base away lies a much larger clone, so this may be a sequencing read error. This chain links TRBV25-1 with TRBJ2-4; TRBD2 agrees at 9 bases. The CDR3 extends over 16 amino acids. J was trimmed by 13 bases and V by 5 bases; bases with no gene match: 18. CDR1 MGHDK and CDR2 SYGVNS come from the germline V gene. The CDR3 reads CASSPPRGGRAYVQYF. Here the CDR3 DNA reads TGTGCCAGCAGTCCACCTAGAGGCGGGAGGGCCTACGTGCAGTACTTC.

This clonotype was counted a few times. The rearrangement joins TRBV7-2 to TRBJ2-3; D unclear. The V gene's germline CDR1 is SGHTA and CDR2 FQGNSA. V was trimmed by 1 base and J by 4 bases, leaving 9 bases between them. The CDR3 extends over 14 amino acids. In nucleotides, the CDR3 is TGTGCCAGCAGCTTAGGGGCGCTGGCAGATACGCAGTATTTT. Its protein product is CASSLGALADTQYF. The whole variable domain, remainder taken from reference TRBV7-2 and TRBJ2-3, is GAGVSQSPSNKVTEKGKDVELRCDPISGHTALYWYRQSLGQGLEFLIYFQGNSAPDKSGLPSDRFSAERTGGSVSTLTIQRTQQEDSAVYLCASSLGALADTQYFGPGTRLTVL.

In regard to this clonotype: A single base separates this from a much larger clone, so it may be a read error. The CDR3 DNA sequence: TGTGCCAGCAGTTACTCCCCGGAAAGGACCTACAATGAGCAGTCCTTC. Translation: CASSYSPERTYNEQSF. The V gene is TRBV6-5, the J gene TRBJ2-1; no reliable D call. The CDR3 loop spans 16 amino acids. Looked up from germline, CDR1 is MNHEY and CDR2 is SVGAGI.

Comments on this clonotype: A much larger clone differs by one base, so this may be a read error. The genes are TRBV20-1 and TRBJ1-6; perhaps TRBD1 as D (5 bases). The V gene lost 8 bases and the J gene lost 0 bases, with 20 bases spanning the gap. CDR1 is DFQATT and CDR2 is SNEGSKA in the germline V gene (reference sequence). The CDR3 spans 17 residues. The DNA for the CDR3 is TGCAGTACGCCAGGGTCTTATTTAAGCTCCTATAATTCACCCCTCCACTTT. It is translated as CSTPGSYLSSYNSPLHF.

A remark on this clonotype: It may be a read error: a sequence one base away is much more abundant. A read error is likely, as this CDR3 ends without the conserved phenylalanine or tryptophan. CDR3 residues: CASSRLRPTDSTTTEAFL. CDR3 DNA: TGTGCCAGCTCACGACTCCGTCCGACAGACTCGACGACAACTGAAGCTTTCCTT. V gene TRBV18 combines with J gene TRBJ1-1, with D possibly being TRBD1 (5 bases). CDR1 and CDR2 from the germline V gene are KGHSH and LQKENI. CDR3 length equals 18 residues. The V gene lost 4 bases and the J gene lost 5 bases, with 26 bases spanning the gap.

Remarks on this clonotype: A read error is possible here, since a much larger clone lies one base away. This chain joins TRBV5-1 and TRBJ2-7, with D perhaps matching TRBD1 (5 bases). CDR1 is SGHRS, CDR2 YFSETQ, per germline. Trimming removed 0 bases at V and 2 bases at J, with 12 bases between. The CDR3 has 15 residues. In nucleotides, the CDR3 is TGCGCCAGCAGCTTGGGTCCAGGGTATGCCTACGAGCAGTACTTC. As protein: CASSLGPGYAYEQYF.

Concerning this clonotype: This may stem from a read error, because a much larger clone lies one nucleotide away. The chain has TRBV10-1 and TRBJ1-2, with D tentatively TRBD1 (6 bases). Germline CDR1 and CDR2: WNHNN and SYGVQD (reference sequence). The CDR3 covers 17 residues. V lost 5 bases to trimming and J lost 4 bases, with 23 bases between them. The CDR3 here is CASSSLTGSRKTYGYTF. CDR3 in DNA: TGCGCCAGCAGTTCGCTGACAGGATCGCGAAAGACCTATGGCTACACCTTC.

This clonotype was observed at least ten times. The chain links TRBV6-5 to TRBJ2-7; the D call may be TRBD1 or TRBD2 (6 bases each). Germline CDR1 is MNHEY and CDR2 is SVGAGI. This CDR3 region has 13 residues. The germline V and J ends were trimmed by 0 bases and 12 bases, with 15 bases remaining between them. In nucleotides, the CDR3 is TGTGCCAGCAGTTACTCGATCGTCGGGGGCTGGTACTTC. This translates into CASSYSIVGGWYF.

On this clonotype: A much larger clone lies one base from this, so it may be a read error. This chain uses TRBV6-8 with TRBJ2-1, with TRBD2 identical over 7 bases. The V and J ends lost 4 bases and 5 bases, in that order; junction bases with no gene match: 8. CDR1 and CDR2 from the germline V gene are MNHGY and SAAAGT. The CDR3 has 15 amino acids. CDR3 sequence reads: CASSSGPAGNNEQFF. The DNA for the CDR3 is TGTGCCAGCAGTTCGGGACCAGCGGGGAACAATGAGCAGTTCTTC.

This clonotype was detected many times. The chain is built from TRBV6-6 and TRBJ1-5, with D tentatively TRBD1 (5 bases). The germline gives CDR1 MNHNY, CDR2 SVGAGI (reference sequence). Deletions cut 5 bases from V and 6 bases from J, with 14 bases between. The CDR3 is made up of 14 amino acids. The CDR3 DNA reads TGTGCCAGCAGTCACCCAGGGACCGCTCAGCCCCAGCATTTT. Its translation: CASSHPGTAQPQHF.

The rearrangement links TRBV8-2 to TRBJ2-6; the D call in the table, TRBD2, was not verified against the DNA. TRBV8-2 is tagged as a pseudogene. The CDR3 extends over 17 amino acids. CDR3 DNA sequence: TGTGGCACTAATGGGAGGATAACACAAAGTCGGGCCAACGTCCTGACTTTC. It yields the protein CGTNGRITQSRANVLTF.

This clonotype was observed a single time. Possible read error: a much larger clone is one base away. V is TRBV6-5 and J is TRBJ1-3; D is ambiguous. Per germline, CDR1 MNHEY and CDR2 SVGAGI. The CDR3 length is 14 residues. V was shortened by 5 bases and J by 5 bases, with 13 bases between the two germline ends. CDR3 amino acids: CASSPRTARNTIYF. In nucleotides, the CDR3 is TGTGCCAGCAGTCCGCGGACCGCTAGAAACACCATATATTTT.

In its sample, this clonotype was seen many times. The V call is TRBV5-4, the J call TRBJ2-2, with D possibly TRBD2 on 6 matching bases. V was clipped by 0 bases and J by 7 bases, with 13 bases between them. The CDR3 consists of 15 residues. Germline V CDR1 and CDR2: SGHNT, YYREEE (reference sequence). The CDR3 nucleotides are TGTGCCAGCAGCTTGGTAACGGGAGAGTACGGGGAGCTGTTTTTT. Amino acids: CASSLVTGEYGELFF.

This clonotype has a single count. This could be a read error, since a much larger clone is one nucleotide away. The V gene is TRBV20-1, the J gene TRBJ2-3; 10 bases align to TRBD2. CDR1 DFQATT and CDR2 SNEGSKA come from the germline V gene (reference sequence). The CDR3 is 16 amino acids. CDR3 residues: CGATNLAGAGTDTQYF. CDR3 in DNA: TGCGGTGCTACCAACCTAGCGGGAGCCGGCACAGATACGCAGTATTTT.

This clonotype has just a few counts. V gene TRBV3-1 combines with J gene TRBJ2-2; unclear D gene. The germline V and J ends were trimmed by 5 bases and 5 bases, with 24 bases remaining between them. The CDR3 is 18 amino acids. Germline V gene data show CDR1 as LGHDT and CDR2 as YNNKEL (reference sequence). The DNA for the CDR3 is TGTGCCAGCAGCAAAGGTTTTCCCATTTCAGGCTTGACCGGGGAGCTGTTTTTT. Translating it yields CASSKGFPISGLTGELFF.